What follows are 25 T cell receptor beta chains derived from one specimen sequenced in a study of technical replicates of blood from a few donors. Produced via immunoSEQ multiplex PCR; TCRdb's table is partial and in-frame only. The data hold 76,000 or so clones, with around 86% observed a single time. The sample was PBMCs. All receptors come from a human donor in good health. Some clones in this sample may be carry-over from other donors' samples.

This clone was observed a handful of times. The chain employs TRBV2 and TRBJ1-1; 7 bases line up with TRBD1. Trimming removed 6 bases from V and 0 bases from J; junction bases left unmatched: 7. The CDR3 is 15 residues long. Germline V CDR1 and CDR2: SNHLY, FYNNEI. This CDR3 reads CASRWTGFLNTEAFF. The CDR3 bases are TGTGCCAGCAGATGGACAGGCTTCTTGAACACTGAAGCTTTCTTT.

The sample holds one count of this clone. The chain links TRBV2 to TRBJ2-3, with TRBD2 matching 8 bases. V lost 1 base to trimming and J lost 6 bases; unmatched junction nucleotides: 6. The CDR3 has 15 residues. Germline CDR1 SNHLY, CDR2 FYNNEI. CDR3: CASSEETSGGDTQYF. The CDR3 coding sequence is TGTGCCAGCAGTGAAGAAACTAGCGGTGGGGATACGCAGTATTTT. The whole variable domain, remainder taken from reference TRBV2 and TRBJ2-3, is EPEVTQTPSHQVTQMGQEVILRCVPISNHLYFYWYRQILGQKVEFLVSFYNNEISEKSEIFDDQFSVERPDGSNFTLKIRSTKLEDSAMYFCASSEETSGGDTQYFGPGTRLTVL.

This chain uses TRBV13 with TRBJ2-2; 8 bases are shared with TRBD2. The CDR3 has 15 residues. CDR1 and CDR2 from the germline V gene are PRHDT and FYEKMQ (reference sequence). V trimming: 4 bases; J trimming: 7 bases; junction bases outside the gene matches: 8. The DNA of the CDR3 is TGTGCCAGCAGCTCTGAGGGGACTAGTGGCGGGGAGCTGTTTTTT. It codes for CASSSEGTSGGELFF.

The rearrangement links TRBV7-9 to TRBJ1-4; 8 bases agree with TRBD1. With V trimmed by 2 bases and J by 4 bases, 6 bases remained unmatched. Germline V gene sequence: CDR1 SEHNR, CDR2 FQNEAQ (reference sequence). The CDR3 contains 16 residues. CDR3 in amino acids: CASSLRQTGGNEKLFF. The DNA for the CDR3 is TGTGCCAGCAGCTTACGTCAAACAGGGGGTAATGAAAAACTGTTTTTT.

The chain employs TRBV5-1 and TRBJ2-2; D is possibly TRBD2 (5 bases). CDR1 SGHRS and CDR2 YFSETQ come from the germline V gene. The CDR3 has 13 residues. Deletions cut 9 bases from V and 7 bases from J, with 16 bases between. In DNA form, the CDR3 reads TGCGCCACCTCCCGGGGTGGGGACGGGGAGCTGTTTTTT. Its translation is CATSRGGDGELFF.

This chain joins TRBV7-8 and TRBJ2-3; possibly TRBD1 for D (6 bases). Looked up from germline, CDR1 is SGHVS and CDR2 is FQNEAQ. V lost 5 bases to trimming and J lost 2 bases, with 11 bases between them. The CDR3 sequence is 14 residues long. The chain's CDR3 is CASSPGQITDTQYF. CDR3 nucleotides: TGTGCCAGCAGCCCAGGACAGATCACAGATACGCAGTATTTT.

The V gene is TRBV7-2, the J gene TRBJ2-2, with D hard to call. In germline, CDR1 is SGHTA, CDR2 FQGNSA. Deletions cut 1 base from V and 14 bases from J, with 11 bases between. The CDR3 extends over 12 amino acids. CDR3 bases: TGTGCCAGCAGCTTAGACTCAGGTCCTCTGTTTTTT. Translated: CASSLDSGPLFF.

This clone was seen only once. The CDR3 region is CASSGEALDTDTQYF. The CDR3 region has the DNA TGTGCCAGCAGTGGAGAGGCCCTAGACACAGATACGCAGTATTTT. The chain joins TRBV2 to TRBJ2-3; no clear D gene. The germline CDR1 and CDR2 sequences are SNHLY and FYNNEI. CDR3 length equals 15 residues. Trimming shortened V by 4 bases and J by 2 bases, and 13 bases separated the two germline ends.

V and J are TRBV2 and TRBJ2-4; D uncertain. The CDR3 sequence is 15 residues long. CDR1 and CDR2 (germline): SNHLY, FYNNEI. V lost 6 bases to trimming and J lost 6 bases, with 18 bases between them. The CDR3 DNA reads as TGTGCCAGCAGCCCTGACTTTCCGGCTACAAACATTCAGTACTTC. Its protein product is CASSPDFPATNIQYF.

The chain joins TRBV5-1 to TRBJ2-7; TRBD2 agrees at 10 bases. Germline V lookup: CDR1 SGHRS, CDR2 YFSETQ. CDR3 size: 16 residues. V trimming: 0 bases; J trimming: 3 bases; junction bases outside the gene matches: 6. CDR3 coding DNA: TGCGCCAGCAGCTTGGCCCCGGCTAGCGGGAGCTACGAGCAGTACTTC. This encodes CASSLAPASGSYEQYF.

In this sample, this clone turned up a few times. The V gene is TRBV7-2, the J gene TRBJ1-5; D gene ambiguous. Per germline, CDR1 SGHTA and CDR2 FQGNSA. Trimming stripped 0 bases from V and 5 bases from J, with 8 bases between. This CDR3 spans 14 amino acids. CDR3 sequence reads: CASSLALRDQPQHF. CDR3 bases: TGTGCCAGCAGCTTAGCTTTGCGGGATCAGCCCCAGCATTTT.

The gene calls are TRBV7-3 and TRBJ2-5, with 11 positions matching TRBD1. Trimming at V came to 4 bases and at J to 4 bases, leaving 5 bases not matched to a gene. Germline CDR1 SGHTA, CDR2 FQGTGA. The CDR3 runs to 15 residues. The CDR3 is CASSSGQGATETQYF. The CDR3 DNA reads as TGTGCCAGCAGCTCCGGACAGGGGGCTACAGAGACCCAGTACTTC.

About this clone itself: Distinct nucleotide sequences in the sample also encode this CDR3. This chain uses TRBV7-3 with TRBJ2-2, with unresolved D. CDR3 length equals 14 residues. The germline V and J ends were trimmed by 2 bases and 1 base, with 5 bases remaining between them. In germline, CDR1 is SGHTA, CDR2 FQGTGA. The CDR3 here is CASSLVQNTGELFF. The CDR3 DNA follows: TGTGCCAGCAGCTTAGTCCAGAACACCGGGGAGCTGTTTTTT.

The chain recombines TRBV19 with TRBJ1-1, with 9 nucleotides matching TRBD1. This CDR3 comprises 14 residues. The germline V gene encodes CDR1 LNHDA and CDR2 SQIVND (reference sequence). Unmatched junction bases numbered 4, after V lost 3 bases and J lost 5 bases. CDR3 coding DNA: TGTGCCAGTAGTATGACAGGGGGGTTGACTGAAGCTTTCTTT. It encodes CASSMTGGLTEAFF.

This clone was counted a single time. The CDR3 reads CASSLGAGSNEQFF. The CDR3 nucleotides read TGTGCCAGCAGCTTAGGAGCGGGATCCAATGAGCAGTTCTTC. The chain links TRBV7-2 to TRBJ2-1, with 7 bases that match TRBD2. The CDR3 runs 14 residues. The junction had 3 bases not matched to a gene; V was cut back by 1 base and J by 6 bases. CDR1 is SGHTA, CDR2 FQGNSA, per germline. The full variable domain, rest sourced from reference TRBV7-2 and TRBJ2-1, is GAGVSQSPSNKVTEKGKDVELRCDPISGHTALYWYRQSLGQGLEFLIYFQGNSAPDKSGLPSDRFSAERTGGSVSTLTIQRTQQEDSAVYLCASSLGAGSNEQFFGPGTRLTVL.

V usage is TRBV11-2 and J usage is TRBJ2-1; 13 nucleotides line up with TRBD2. This CDR3 has 16 residues. The germline CDR1 and CDR2 sequences are SGHAT and FQNNGV. For the CDR3, the DNA is TGTGCGTCCGGGACTAGCGGGAAAAGCTCCTACAATGAGCAGTTCTTC. It translates to CASGTSGKSSYNEQFF.

This clone was recorded only once. This chain uses TRBV7-2 with TRBJ1-6, with a tentative D call TRBD1 (5 bases). CDR1 and CDR2 (germline): SGHTA, FQGNSA. Between the trimmed V and J ends, which lost 5 bases and 6 bases, there was a span of 23 bases. This CDR3 spans 18 amino acids. The CDR3 nucleotides read TGTGCCAGCAGCCCAACGACCGGGTCAGGGTCATTTAATTCACCCCTCCACTTT. Protein sequence: CASSPTTGSGSFNSPLHF. Looking up the rest from reference TRBV7-2 and TRBJ1-6 gives the full variable domain: GAGVSQSPSNKVTEKGKDVELRCDPISGHTALYWYRQSLGQGLEFLIYFQGNSAPDKSGLPSDRFSAERTGGSVSTLTIQRTQQEDSAVYLCASSPTTGSGSFNSPLHFGNGTRLTVT.

The J gene is TRBJ1-3, the V gene TRBV18; D gene uncertain. This CDR3 is built from 14 residues. The germline gives CDR1 KGHSH, CDR2 LQKENI. V was cut by 4 bases and J by 1 base, with 8 bases left in between. The CDR3 region has the DNA TGTGCCAGCTCACGGCAGAAATCTGGAAACACCATATATTTT. As protein: CASSRQKSGNTIYF.

This clone appeared a few times. V gene TRBV2 combines with J gene TRBJ1-2, with TRBD1 identical over 7 bases. CDR1 SNHLY and CDR2 FYNNEI come from the germline V gene. With V trimmed by 3 bases and J by 4 bases, 8 bases remained unmatched. This CDR3 spans 15 amino acids. The CDR3 coding sequence is TGTGCCAGCAGTGACGGCGGGGCAGGGGGCTATGGCTACACCTTC. Its protein product is CASSDGGAGGYGYTF. Filled out from reference TRBV2 and TRBJ1-2, the complete variable domain reads EPEVTQTPSHQVTQMGQEVILRCVPISNHLYFYWYRQILGQKVEFLVSFYNNEISEKSEIFDDQFSVERPDGSNFTLKIRSTKLEDSAMYFCASSDGGAGGYGYTFGSGTRLTVV.

The chain couples TRBV27 to TRBJ2-7; 9 bases are a match to TRBD1. The CDR3 consists of 13 residues. V dropped 2 bases and J dropped 4; count of bases not matched to a gene: 0. Per germline, CDR1 MNHEY and CDR2 SMNVEV (reference sequence). The chain's CDR3 is CASSLGTGYEQYF. Here the CDR3 DNA reads TGTGCCAGCAGTTTAGGGACAGGGTACGAGCAGTACTTC.

The V and J genes are TRBV7-9 and TRBJ1-5, with D perhaps matching TRBD1 (6 bases). In germline, CDR1 is SEHNR, CDR2 FQNEAQ (reference sequence). This CDR3 has 13 residues. The V and J ends lost 5 bases and 8 bases respectively, with 13 bases between them. CDR3 sequence (DNA): TGTGCCAGCAGCCGGATTCCAGGGGAGCCCCAGCATTTT. It yields the protein CASSRIPGEPQHF.

The V and J genes are TRBV7-3 and TRBJ1-3; TRBD1 might be the D (5 bases). CDR3 length: 15 amino acids. Trimming stripped 6 bases from V and 0 bases from J, with 12 bases between. The germline gives CDR1 SGHTA, CDR2 FQGTGA. CDR3 DNA: TGTGCCAGCAGTCGAGGACACAACTCTGGAAACACCATATATTTT. This sequence encodes CASSRGHNSGNTIYF.

This clone was seen ten or more times. The chain uses TRBV7-3 and TRBJ1-3; tentative D call: TRBD1 (5 bases). Germline V gives CDR1 SGHTA, CDR2 FQGTGA. V was trimmed by 0 bases and J by 16 bases, leaving 22 bases between them. This CDR3 region has 15 residues. In DNA, the CDR3 is TGTGCCAGCAGCTTAACTGGCGGTCAGGGCACACCTCTCTATTTT. This translates into CASSLTGGQGTPLYF.

The chain has TRBV2 and TRBJ1-5, with D maybe TRBD1 (6 bases). Germline loops: CDR1 SNHLY, CDR2 FYNNEI. This CDR3 region has 12 residues. The ends were cut back, 9 bases at V and 6 bases at J, with 12 bases in the middle. CDR3 sequence reads: CASTQGSQPQHF. The CDR3 region has the DNA TGTGCCAGTACCCAGGGGAGTCAGCCCCAGCATTTT.

V is TRBV2 and J is TRBJ2-4, with TRBD1 matching over 9 bases. Germline loops: CDR1 SNHLY, CDR2 FYNNEI. V was pared by 4 bases and J by 1 base, with 14 bases of the junction left unmatched. This CDR3 contains 19 residues. The CDR3 region has the DNA TGTGCCAGCAGTGTACCCGGGACAGGGAAGGTGACCGCCAAAAACATTCAGTACTTC. This codes for CASSVPGTGKVTAKNIQYF.